This passage covers 3 T cell receptor beta chains from one sample sequenced in a study of T cells in Graves' hyperthyroidism and ophthalmopathy. RNA transcripts gave rise to amplified TCR beta CDR3 regions. Using the HTBI primer set, a first-round RT-PCR was run on the TCR CDR3. Via MiXCR, TCRdb re-called the multiplex PCR reads, giving one row per CDR3 protein. The sample shows hundreds of thousands of distinct CDR3 sequences, 22% of them seen only once. Sequenced sample: blood. The receptor set was obtained from a man aged 25-45 years with Graves' ophthalmopathy.

V is TRBV7-3 and J is TRBJ2-1; 11 bases are a match to TRBD2. V gave up 4 bases and J gave up 1 base; unmatched junction bases: 0. Germline V CDR1 and CDR2: SGHTA, FQGTGA. This CDR3 comprises 15 residues. The chain's CDR3 is CASSSSGRSYNEQFF. In nucleotides, the CDR3 is TGTGCCAGCAGCTCTAGCGGGAGGTCCTACAATGAGCAGTTCTTC. The full variable domain, rest sourced from reference TRBV7-3 and TRBJ2-1, is GAGVSQTPSNKVTEKGKYVELRCDPISGHTALYWYRQSLGQGPEFLIYFQGTGAADDSGLPNDRFFAVRPEGSVSTLKIQRTERGDSAVYLCASSSSGRSYNEQFFGPGTRLTVL.

A note on this clonotype: This may be a read error: a much more frequent sequence differs by one nucleotide. The chain uses TRBV2 and TRBJ2-3; TRBD1 aligns across 10 bases. Per germline, CDR1 SNHLY and CDR2 FYNNEI. The CDR3 loop spans 15 amino acids. The CDR3 region has the DNA TGTGCCAGCAGCGGGGACAGGGGAGCGACAGATACGCGGTATTTT. It translates to CASSGDRGATDTRYF.

V is TRBV11-3 and J is TRBJ2-2, with 8 bases matching TRBD1. CDR1 is SGHNT, CDR2 YENEEA, per germline. V lost 1 base, J lost 3 bases, and 16 bases stayed unmatched. The CDR3 sequence is 20 residues long. The CDR3 spells CASSLALVMAPDRDTGELFF. CDR3 DNA sequence: TGTGCCAGCAGCTTAGCTTTGGTAATGGCCCCGGACAGGGACACCGGGGAGCTGTTTTTT.